The sequence of this TCR beta chain was determined in a study of cytomegalovirus exposure and HLA in healthy donors. Study results and caveats: According to an earlier analysis, most TCR beta V segments yielded productive rearrangements about 90% or about 30% of the time. Accurate prediction of HLA-A and HLA-B alleles (for most subjects) was reportedly achieved from TCR beta sequences. Among TCR beta chains, those listed as cytomegalovirus-associated numbered some 160.

Note on this clone: Antigen unknown.

V was shortened by 6 bases and J by 1 base, with 12 bases between the two germline ends. There are 14 residues in the CDR3. Germline V lookup: CDR1 SEHNR, CDR2 FQNEAQ (reference sequence). The primer mix had 60 Vbeta and 13 Jbeta primers. The data were produced by immunoSEQ multiplex PCR, yet TCRdb's version contains in-frame clones alone and is incomplete. The sample yields some 120,000 clones, over 60% seen once. The sequence derives from a human donor in good health. This sequence joins TRBV7-9 and TRBJ1-1; D is unclear. The sequenced material came from PBMCs. The CDR3 nucleotides read TGTGCCAGCAGTTCTAGCGCGTGGAACACTGAAGCTTTCTTT. Residues: CASSSSAWNTEAFF. Filled out from reference TRBV7-9 and TRBJ1-1, the complete variable domain reads DTGVSQNPRHKITKRGQNVTFRCDPISEHNRLYWYRQTLGQGPEFLTYFQNEAQLEKSRLLSDRFSAERPKGSFSTLEIQRTEQGDSAMYLCASSSSAWNTEAFFGQGTRLTVV.